This TCR beta chain was documented in a study of blood T cell repertoires in COVID-19. Study information: Specimens from acute and convalescent COVID-19 originated in the United States, Italy and Spain. Nucleic acid was either cDNA or gDNA, and it came from T cells, B-cell-depleted T cells, or PBMCs.

Germline CDR1 MNHEY, CDR2 SMNVEV (reference sequence). The ends were cut back, 6 bases at V and 2 bases at J, with 8 bases in the middle. The CDR3 spans 12 residues. In the authors' methods: By means of reference gene primer amplification, nucleated cell counts were estimated. Data came from immunoSEQ multiplex PCR; TCRdb stores just in-frame clones and leaves some out. V and J calls and clone size follow that table, whereas D and trimming were derived from the DNA. This table has about 44,000 clones, about 90% appearing once. The receptor's source is a woman aged 40 to 49 with acute or convalescent COVID-19. The rearrangement joins TRBV27 to TRBJ2-7; D unclear. Input material: peripheral blood. CDR3 in DNA: TGTGCCAGCAGGAGAGTAACCTACGAGCAGTACTTC. Its translation is CASRRVTYEQYF.